The present T cell receptor beta chain was sequenced within a study of blood T cells in healthy people across ages. Turning to the study itself: About one barcoded beta molecule was captured per two T cells (by template switching).

Study results and limitations: The recorded TCR beta diversity per million T cells decreased in a roughly linear manner with age. As naive T cell percentage varied, TCR beta diversity correlated strongly with it.

About this clonotype itself: Its antigen is undetermined.

Trimming removed 2 bases from V and 0 bases from J, with 14 bases in between. The CDR3 has 18 residues. CDR1 is SGHTA, CDR2 FQGTGA, per germline. Using a J-beta primer mix together with a sample-barcoded 5' primer, a second PCR was run for roughly 6 to 12 cycles. TCRdb re-derived calls from the 5' RACE reads in MiXCR, one entry per CDR3 protein. This table has 700,000 to 850,000 distinct CDR3 sequences, about 48% appearing once. This clonotype was obtained from a man older than 75 in good health. J is TRBJ2-6 and V is TRBV7-3, with D possibly matching TRBD1 (6 bases). The sequenced sample was blood. This CDR3 is CASSLSRTAGSGANVLTF. The CDR3 nucleotides are TGTGCCAGCAGCTTATCTAGGACAGCCGGCTCTGGGGCCAACGTCCTGACTTTC.